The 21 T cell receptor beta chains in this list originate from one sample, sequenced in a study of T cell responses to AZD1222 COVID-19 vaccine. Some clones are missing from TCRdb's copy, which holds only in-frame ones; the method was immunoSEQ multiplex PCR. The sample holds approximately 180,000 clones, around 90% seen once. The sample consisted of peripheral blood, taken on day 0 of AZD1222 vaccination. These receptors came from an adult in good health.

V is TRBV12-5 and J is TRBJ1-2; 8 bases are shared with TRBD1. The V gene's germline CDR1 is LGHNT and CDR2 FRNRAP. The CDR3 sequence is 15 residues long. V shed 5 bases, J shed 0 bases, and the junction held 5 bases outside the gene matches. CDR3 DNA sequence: TGTGCTAGTGGTGCCTGGGACAGGCCTAACTATGGCTACACCTTC. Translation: CASGAWDRPNYGYTF.

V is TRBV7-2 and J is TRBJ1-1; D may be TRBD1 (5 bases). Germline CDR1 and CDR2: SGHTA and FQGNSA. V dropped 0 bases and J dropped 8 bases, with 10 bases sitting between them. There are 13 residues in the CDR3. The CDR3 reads CASSLASRAEAFF. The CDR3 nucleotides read TGTGCCAGCAGCTTAGCAAGCAGGGCAGAAGCTTTCTTT.

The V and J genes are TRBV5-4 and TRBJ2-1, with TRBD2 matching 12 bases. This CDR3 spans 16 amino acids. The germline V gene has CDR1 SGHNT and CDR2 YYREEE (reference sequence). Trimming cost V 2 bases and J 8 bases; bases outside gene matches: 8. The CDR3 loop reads CASSLRTSGGPYEQFF. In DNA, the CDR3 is TGTGCCAGCAGCTTACGAACTAGCGGGGGGCCTTATGAGCAGTTCTTC.

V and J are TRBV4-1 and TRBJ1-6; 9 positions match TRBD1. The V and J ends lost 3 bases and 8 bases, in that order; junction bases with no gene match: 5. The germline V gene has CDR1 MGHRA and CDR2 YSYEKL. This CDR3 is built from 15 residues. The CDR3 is CASSQEQGAYSPLHF. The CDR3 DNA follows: TGCGCCAGCAGCCAGGAACAGGGGGCATATTCACCCCTCCACTTT.

This CDR3 is CAEGTGGRYQPQHF. CDR3 bases: TGTGCCGAAGGTACAGGGGGGAGATATCAGCCCCAGCATTTT. V is TRBV28 and J is TRBJ1-5, with 8 bases matching TRBD1. Germline CDR1 MDHEN, CDR2 SYDVKM. J was trimmed by 5 bases and V by 11 bases; bases with no gene match: 11. This CDR3 spans 14 amino acids.

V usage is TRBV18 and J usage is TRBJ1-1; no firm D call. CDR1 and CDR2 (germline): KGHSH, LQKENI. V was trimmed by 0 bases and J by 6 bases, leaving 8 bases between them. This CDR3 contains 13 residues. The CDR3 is CASSPPSGAEAFF. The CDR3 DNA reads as TGTGCCAGCTCACCACCGAGCGGAGCTGAAGCTTTCTTT.

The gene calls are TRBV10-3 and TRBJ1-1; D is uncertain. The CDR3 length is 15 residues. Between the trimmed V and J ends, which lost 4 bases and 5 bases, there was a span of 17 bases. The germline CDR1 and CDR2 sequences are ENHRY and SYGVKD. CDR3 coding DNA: TGTGCCATCAGTGGCGACGGCGGGGTTAGTACTGAAGCTTTCTTT. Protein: CAISGDGGVSTEAFF.

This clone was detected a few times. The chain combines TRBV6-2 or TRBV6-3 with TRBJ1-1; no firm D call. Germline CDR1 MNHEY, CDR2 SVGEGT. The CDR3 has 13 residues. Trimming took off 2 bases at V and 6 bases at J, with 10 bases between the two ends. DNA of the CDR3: TGTGCCAGCAGTTACAGGGATAGTTCTGAAGCTTTCTTT. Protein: CASSYRDSSEAFF.

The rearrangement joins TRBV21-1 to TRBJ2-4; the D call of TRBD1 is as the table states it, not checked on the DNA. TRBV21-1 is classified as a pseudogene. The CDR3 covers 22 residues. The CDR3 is CASSPPPLGQGSLILAKNIQYF. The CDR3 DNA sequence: TGTGCCAGCAGCCCTCCCCCCCTCGGACAGGGGAGTCTTATTCTAGCCAAAAACATTCAGTACTTC.

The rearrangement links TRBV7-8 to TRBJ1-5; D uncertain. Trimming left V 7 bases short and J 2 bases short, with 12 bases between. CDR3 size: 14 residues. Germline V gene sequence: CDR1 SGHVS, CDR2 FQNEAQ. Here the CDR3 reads CASTLNGGNQPQHF. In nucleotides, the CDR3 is TGTGCCAGCACCCTGAATGGGGGCAATCAGCCCCAGCATTTT.

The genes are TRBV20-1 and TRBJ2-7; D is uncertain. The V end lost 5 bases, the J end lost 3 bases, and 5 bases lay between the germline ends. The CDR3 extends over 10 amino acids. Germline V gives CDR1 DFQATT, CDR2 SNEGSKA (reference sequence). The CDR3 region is CSAQSYEQYF. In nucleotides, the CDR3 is TGCAGTGCTCAGAGCTACGAGCAGTACTTC.

The CDR3 coding sequence is TGTGCCAGCAGTTCGACCGAGAACACTGAAGCTTTCTTT. As protein: CASSSTENTEAFF. The V call is TRBV2, the J call TRBJ1-1; the D is unclear. The V and J ends lost 5 bases and 1 base respectively, with 8 bases between them. The CDR3 contains 13 residues. Germline loops: CDR1 SNHLY, CDR2 FYNNEI.

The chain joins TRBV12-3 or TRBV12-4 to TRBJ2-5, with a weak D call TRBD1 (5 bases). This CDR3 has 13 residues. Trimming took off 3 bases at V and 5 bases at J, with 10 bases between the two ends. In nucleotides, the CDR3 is TGTGCCAGCAGTTTTTGGGGCATGGAGACCCAGTACTTC. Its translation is CASSFWGMETQYF.

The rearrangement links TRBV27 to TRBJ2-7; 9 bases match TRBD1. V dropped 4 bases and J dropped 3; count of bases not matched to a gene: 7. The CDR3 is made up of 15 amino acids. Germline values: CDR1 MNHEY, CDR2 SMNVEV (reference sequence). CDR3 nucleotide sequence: TGTGCCAGCAGTTACCGGGACAGGGCCTACTACGAGCAGTACTTC. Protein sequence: CASSYRDRAYYEQYF.

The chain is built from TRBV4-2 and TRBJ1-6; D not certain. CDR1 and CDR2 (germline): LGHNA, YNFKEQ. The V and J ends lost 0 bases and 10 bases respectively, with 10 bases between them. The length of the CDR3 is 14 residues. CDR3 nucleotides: TGTGCCAGCAGCCAAGAGGAGAGCAGGTCACCCCTCCACTTT. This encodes CASSQEESRSPLHF.

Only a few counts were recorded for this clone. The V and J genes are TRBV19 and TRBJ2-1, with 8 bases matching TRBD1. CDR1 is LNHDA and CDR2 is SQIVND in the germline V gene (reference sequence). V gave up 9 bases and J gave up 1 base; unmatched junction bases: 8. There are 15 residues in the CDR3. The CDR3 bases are TGTGCCAGCCGATTGGACAGGGCGTCCTACAATGAGCAGTTCTTC. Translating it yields CASRLDRASYNEQFF.

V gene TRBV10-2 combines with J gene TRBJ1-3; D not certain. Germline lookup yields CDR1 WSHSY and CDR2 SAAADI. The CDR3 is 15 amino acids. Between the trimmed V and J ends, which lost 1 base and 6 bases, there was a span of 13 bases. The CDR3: CASSEWAAGINTIYF. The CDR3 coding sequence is TGCGCCAGCAGTGAGTGGGCAGCCGGAATAAACACCATATATTTT.

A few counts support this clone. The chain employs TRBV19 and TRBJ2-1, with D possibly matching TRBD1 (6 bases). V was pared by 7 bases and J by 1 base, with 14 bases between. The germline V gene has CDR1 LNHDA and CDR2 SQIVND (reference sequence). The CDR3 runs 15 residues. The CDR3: CASTQDRSSYNEQFF. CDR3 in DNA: TGTGCCAGTACCCAGGACAGATCTTCCTACAATGAGCAGTTCTTC.

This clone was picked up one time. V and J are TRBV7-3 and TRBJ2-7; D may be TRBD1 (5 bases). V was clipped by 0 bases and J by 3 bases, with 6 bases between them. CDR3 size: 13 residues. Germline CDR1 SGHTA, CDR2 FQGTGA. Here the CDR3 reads CASSLTGLYEQYF. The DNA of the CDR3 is TGTGCCAGCAGCTTAACGGGGCTCTACGAGCAGTACTTC.

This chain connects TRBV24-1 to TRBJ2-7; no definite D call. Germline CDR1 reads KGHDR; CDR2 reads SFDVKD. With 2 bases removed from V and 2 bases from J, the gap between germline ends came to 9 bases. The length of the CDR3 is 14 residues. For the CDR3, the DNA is TGTGCCACCAGTGATTCAGTCAGTCCCTACGAGCAGTACTTC. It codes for CATSDSVSPYEQYF.

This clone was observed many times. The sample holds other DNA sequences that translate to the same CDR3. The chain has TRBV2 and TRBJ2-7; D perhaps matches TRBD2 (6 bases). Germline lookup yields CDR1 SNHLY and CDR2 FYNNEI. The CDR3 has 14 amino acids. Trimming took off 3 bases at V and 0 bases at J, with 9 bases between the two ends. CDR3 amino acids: CASSEEGSSYEQYF. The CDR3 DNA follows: TGTGCCAGCAGTGAGGAGGGCAGCTCCTACGAGCAGTACTTC.